This T cell receptor beta chain stems from a study of control samples from healthy donors and cancer patients. The CDR3 totals 14 residues. J lost 6 bases, V lost 9 bases, and 11 bases had no gene match. Germline CDR1 ENHRY, CDR2 SYGVKD. Produced via immunoSEQ multiplex PCR; TCRdb's table is partial and in-frame only. Found here are 20,000 to 30,000 clones, approximately 91% of them singletons; the top ten hold about an eighth. Sequenced input: PBMCs. The chain has TRBV10-3 and TRBJ1-2; 9 bases line up with TRBD1. The receptor comes from a man in his forties or fifties with lung cancer. DNA for the CDR3: TGTGCCATAGCCCGGGACAGGGAGTTGGATGGCTACACCTTC. Residues: CAIARDRELDGYTF.